The 28 T cell receptor beta chains presented below share a single source sample, sequenced in a study of cytomegalovirus exposure and HLA in healthy donors. The study ran its PCR with 60 Vbeta and 13 Jbeta primers. Sequencing used immunoSEQ multiplex PCR; TCRdb keeps in-frame clones, though not all of them. The table lists some 150,000 clones, 80% to 90% of them singletons. The specimen was PBMCs. The receptor set was obtained from a woman aged 25 to 45 in good health and CMV-seropositive.

The chain is built from TRBV5-6 and TRBJ1-6; D may be TRBD1 (6 bases). CDR3 length equals 14 residues. Germline V gives CDR1 SGHDT, CDR2 YYEEEE. Trimming removed 4 bases at V and 10 bases at J, with 15 bases between. This CDR3 reads CASSRQAVESPLHF. The CDR3, as DNA: TGTGCCAGCAGCCGACAGGCAGTTGAATCACCCCTCCACTTT. The whole variable domain, filled in from reference TRBV5-6 and TRBJ1-6, reads DAGVTQSPTHLIKTRGQQVTLRCSPKSGHDTVSWYQQALGQGPQFIFQYYEEEERQRGNFPDRFSGHQFPNYSSELNVNALLLGDSALYLCASSRQAVESPLHFGNGTRLTVT.

This chain joins TRBV4-3 and TRBJ1-1; 7 bases align to TRBD1. The length of the CDR3 is 15 residues. Per germline, CDR1 LGHNA and CDR2 YSLEER. Trimming at V came to 4 bases and at J to 3 bases, leaving 8 bases not matched to a gene. CDR3 sequence: CASSPRLQGYTEAFF. CDR3 sequence (DNA): TGCGCCAGCAGCCCCCGCTTACAGGGGTACACTGAAGCTTTCTTT.

J is TRBJ1-2 and V is TRBV7-2, with TRBD1 matching 7 bases. The CDR3 covers 14 residues. Germline trimming cut 2 bases from V and 2 bases from J; bases unmatched to any gene: 2. Germline V gives CDR1 SGHTA, CDR2 FQGNSA. The CDR3: CASSLQQGNYGYTF. The CDR3 DNA reads as TGTGCCAGCAGCTTACAACAGGGGAACTATGGCTACACCTTC.

The rearrangement links TRBV5-6 to TRBJ1-1; D is unclear. The V gene lost 2 bases and the J gene lost 8 bases, with 7 bases spanning the gap. This CDR3 contains 11 residues. Germline V gives CDR1 SGHDT, CDR2 YYEEEE. CDR3: CASSLRREAFF. CDR3 sequence (DNA): TGTGCCAGCAGCTTAAGGAGAGAAGCTTTCTTT.

V usage is TRBV29-1 and J usage is TRBJ1-2, with a weak D call TRBD1 (6 bases). Germline-derived CDR1 and CDR2 are SQVTM and ANQGSEA. The CDR3 runs to 13 residues. V shed 0 bases and J shed 12 bases, with 17 bases lying between them. CDR3 protein: CSVEDSSRGANTF. Here the CDR3 DNA reads TGCAGCGTTGAAGATTCGTCTCGGGGGGCTAACACCTTC.

V gene TRBV5-5 combines with J gene TRBJ2-5; 9 bases match TRBD1. This CDR3 comprises 18 residues. J lost 5 bases, V lost 1 base, and 15 bases had no gene match. Germline assignment: CDR1 SGHKS and CDR2 YYEKEE (reference sequence). CDR3 coding DNA: TGTGCCAGCAGCTTGACCCTGGGGACAGGGAGGGAGGAGGAGACCCAGTACTTC. Amino acids: CASSLTLGTGREEETQYF.

The DNA of the CDR3 is TGTGCCAGCAGTCCTAGTTCTTTCTACGAGCAGTACTTC. Residues: CASSPSSFYEQYF. The chain employs TRBV28 and TRBJ2-7; D is ambiguous. Germline V lookup: CDR1 MDHEN, CDR2 SYDVKM. Trimming cost V 5 bases and J 3 bases, with 11 bases left between them. The CDR3 length is 13 residues.

The chain carries TRBV7-9 and TRBJ1-5; D remains ambiguous. The CDR3 extends over 14 amino acids. CDR1 is SEHNR and CDR2 is FQNEAQ in the germline V gene (reference sequence). The ends were cut back, 1 base at V and 0 bases at J, with 4 bases in the middle. Here the CDR3 reads CASSLDFSNQPQHF. The CDR3 DNA sequence: TGTGCCAGCAGCTTAGACTTTAGCAATCAGCCCCAGCATTTT.

V usage is TRBV9 and J usage is TRBJ2-5; D perhaps matches TRBD1 (5 bases). Trimming took off 4 bases at V and 2 bases at J, with 9 bases between the two ends. Germline CDR1 and CDR2: SGDLS and YYNGEE. This CDR3 is 13 amino acids long. CDR3: CASSYDRQETQYF. The CDR3, as DNA: TGTGCCAGCAGCTACGACAGACAAGAGACCCAGTACTTC.

J is TRBJ1-3 and V is TRBV9, with no clear D. In germline, CDR1 is SGDLS, CDR2 YYNGEE. V was trimmed by 0 bases and J by 2 bases, leaving 12 bases between them. The CDR3 is 16 amino acids. CDR3 sequence (DNA): TGTGCCAGCAGCGTAGTTGAACGAGTTGCTGGAAACACCATATATTTT. Its translation is CASSVVERVAGNTIYF.

This clone has only one observation. V is TRBV5-4 and J is TRBJ1-5, with TRBD1 matching over 9 bases. After removal of 2 bases from V and 0 bases from J, the junction contained 6 bases not matched to a gene. CDR3 length equals 17 residues. In germline, CDR1 is SGHNT, CDR2 YYREEE (reference sequence). The CDR3 sequence is CASSFGTGISSNQPQHF. The CDR3 coding sequence is TGTGCCAGCAGCTTCGGGACAGGGATTAGTAGCAATCAGCCCCAGCATTTT.

J is TRBJ1-6 and V is TRBV28; D is possibly TRBD1 (5 bases). The ends were cut back, 5 bases at V and 11 bases at J, with 10 bases in the middle. This CDR3 region has 12 residues. The germline V gene has CDR1 MDHEN and CDR2 SYDVKM. The CDR3 DNA is TGTGCCAGCAGTCCTCCGGGGGCACCCCTCCACTTT. Amino acids: CASSPPGAPLHF.

V and J are TRBV6-5 and TRBJ1-2; 7 bases map to TRBD1. The CDR3 spans 13 residues. V trimming: 6 bases; J trimming: 2 bases; junction bases outside the gene matches: 3. In germline, CDR1 is MNHEY, CDR2 SVGAGI. CDR3 protein: CASRSTGNYGYTF. CDR3 nucleotides: TGTGCCAGCAGGTCGACAGGGAACTATGGCTACACCTTC.

The V gene is TRBV12-5, the J gene TRBJ1-1; no reliable D call. Trimming shortened V by 1 base and J by 4 bases, and 7 bases separated the two germline ends. CDR1 and CDR2 (germline): LGHNT, FRNRAP. The CDR3 length is 13 residues. The CDR3: CASGLEEGTEAFF. CDR3 DNA sequence: TGTGCTAGTGGTTTGGAGGAGGGCACTGAAGCTTTCTTT. The whole variable domain, remainder taken from reference TRBV12-5 and TRBJ1-1, is DARVTQTPRHKVTEMGQEVTMRCQPILGHNTVFWYRQTMMQGLELLAYFRNRAPLDDSGMPKDRFSAEMPDATLATLKIQPSEPRDSAVYFCASGLEEGTEAFFGQGTRLTVV.

The chain carries TRBV4-1 and TRBJ1-5, with D possibly matching TRBD1 (5 bases). The V and J ends lost 3 bases and 5 bases respectively, with 20 bases between them. This CDR3 comprises 17 residues. Germline V gene lookup returns CDR1 MGHRA and CDR2 YSYEKL. The CDR3 loop reads CASSQLLRTLTDQPQHF. The CDR3 bases are TGCGCCAGCAGCCAGCTCTTAAGGACCTTGACAGATCAGCCCCAGCATTTT.

This clone came up once. V usage is TRBV10-3 and J usage is TRBJ2-1, with 9 bases identical to TRBD1. The germline CDR1 and CDR2 sequences are ENHRY and SYGVKD. V lost 5 bases and J lost 7; bases outside the gene matches: 6. This CDR3 contains 14 residues. CDR3 amino acids: CAISPGQGVNEQFF. The CDR3 coding sequence is TGTGCCATCAGTCCGGGACAGGGCGTGAATGAGCAGTTCTTC.

In nucleotides, the CDR3 is TGTGCCAGCAGCTTCAGCGGGGGGGCCCCCTACGAGCAGTACTTC. It specifies CASSFSGGAPYEQYF. The V call is TRBV7-2, the J call TRBJ2-5, with 10 bases lining up with TRBD2. The last part of the DNA fits TRBJ2-7 better; the J call may be wrong. Germline loops: CDR1 SGHTA, CDR2 FQGNSA. The CDR3 contains 15 residues.

This clone appeared once. The gene calls are TRBV2 and TRBJ1-1; TRBD1 matches 7 bases. Germline V gene lookup returns CDR1 SNHLY and CDR2 FYNNEI. The J segment lost 3 bases and the V segment lost 6 bases, leaving 7 bases of the junction unmatched. The CDR3 length is 14 residues. This CDR3 reads CASRGTETYTEAFF. CDR3 nucleotides: TGTGCCAGCAGGGGGACAGAGACATACACTGAAGCTTTCTTT.

The V gene is TRBV19, the J gene TRBJ1-5; D is ambiguous. The V end lost 0 bases, the J end lost 5 bases, and 8 bases lay between the germline ends. The CDR3 runs to 14 residues. Germline loops: CDR1 LNHDA, CDR2 SQIVND (reference sequence). This CDR3 reads CASSIDTEYQPQHF. CDR3 nucleotides: TGTGCCAGTAGTATAGATACGGAGTATCAGCCCCAGCATTTT.

The chain uses TRBV27 and TRBJ1-2; TRBD1 agrees at 7 bases. V shed 5 bases and J 10 bases; nucleotides not matched to a gene: 16. The V gene's germline CDR1 is MNHEY and CDR2 SMNVEV (reference sequence). CDR3 length equals 15 residues. The CDR3 nucleotides read TGTGCCAGCAGTACCATCGGGACAGCGGATATCGACTACACCTTC. Amino acids: CASSTIGTADIDYTF.

The CDR3 region is CASRTWDSPNQPQHF. The CDR3 nucleotides read TGTGCCAGCAGGACATGGGACAGTCCCAATCAGCCCCAGCATTTT. The chain recombines TRBV27 with TRBJ1-5, with 7 bases matching TRBD1. Losses at the gene ends were 6 bases for V and 3 bases for J; bases not matched to a gene: 8. Germline values: CDR1 MNHEY, CDR2 SMNVEV (reference sequence). CDR3 length equals 15 residues.

V and J are TRBV29-1 and TRBJ2-6; 8 bases match TRBD1. Per germline, CDR1 SQVTM and CDR2 ANQGSEA. The V segment lost 2 bases and the J segment 4 bases; nucleotides outside the gene matches: 4. The CDR3 length is 15 residues. CDR3 region: CSVEQGARGANVLTF. The CDR3 DNA reads TGCAGCGTTGAACAGGGGGCGCGAGGGGCCAACGTCCTGACTTTC.

V usage is TRBV5-1 and J usage is TRBJ2-7; 9 nucleotides align to TRBD1. The CDR3 sequence is 15 residues long. CDR1 is SGHRS, CDR2 YFSETQ, per germline. Losses at the gene ends were 2 bases for V and 7 bases for J; bases not matched to a gene: 10. CDR3 sequence (DNA): TGCGCCAGCAGCTTAACCGGGACAGGGTACGAAGAGCAGTACTTC. Its translation is CASSLTGTGYEEQYF.

This clone showed up just a few times. V and J are TRBV6-6 and TRBJ2-3, with TRBD1 matching 8 bases. V gave up 6 bases and J gave up 3 bases; unmatched junction bases: 5. Germline V gene data show CDR1 as MNHNY and CDR2 as SVGAGI (reference sequence). This CDR3 spans 14 amino acids. CDR3 DNA: TGTGCCAGCAGAAGACAGGGGTCGACAGATACGCAGTATTTT. Its protein product is CASRRQGSTDTQYF.

This clone was recorded only once. J is TRBJ2-7 and V is TRBV2; 8 positions match TRBD2. Germline V lookup: CDR1 SNHLY, CDR2 FYNNEI. The J segment lost 10 bases and the V segment lost 3 bases, leaving 5 bases of the junction unmatched. The CDR3 is made up of 12 amino acids. The CDR3 DNA reads TGTGCCAGCAGTGATGCCGGGGGGGATCAGTACTTC. Its translation: CASSDAGGDQYF.

The chain has TRBV5-1 and TRBJ1-4; a weak D match, TRBD1 (6 bases). The germline V gene has CDR1 SGHRS and CDR2 YFSETQ. The length of the CDR3 is 14 residues. V was cut by 4 bases and J by 4 bases, with 11 bases left in between. This chain's CDR3 is CASSLGQYNEKLFF. In nucleotides, the CDR3 is TGCGCCAGCAGCCTCGGACAGTATAATGAAAAACTGTTTTTT.

The chain combines TRBV5-1 with TRBJ2-1, with 8 bases fitting TRBD1. The germline CDR1 and CDR2 sequences are SGHRS and YFSETQ. V was clipped by 5 bases and J by 4 bases; unmatched bases: 8. The CDR3 has 15 amino acids. The CDR3 nucleotides read TGCGCCAGCAGGGGCAGGGGGCTTGAGTACAATGAGCAGTTCTTC. Residues: CASRGRGLEYNEQFF.

This chain uses TRBV7-9 with TRBJ2-1, with 7 positions matching TRBD2. Germline values: CDR1 SEHNR, CDR2 FQNEAQ (reference sequence). V gave up 2 bases and J gave up 5 bases; unmatched junction bases: 6. CDR3 size: 15 residues. The CDR3 nucleotides read TGTGCCAGCAGCTTAATTTGGGAGGGGAACAATGAGCAGTTCTTC. It specifies CASSLIWEGNNEQFF. The full variable domain, rest sourced from reference TRBV7-9 and TRBJ2-1, is DTGVSQNPRHKITKRGQNVTFRCDPISEHNRLYWYRQTLGQGPEFLTYFQNEAQLEKSRLLSDRFSAERPKGSFSTLEIQRTEQGDSAMYLCASSLIWEGNNEQFFGPGTRLTVL.